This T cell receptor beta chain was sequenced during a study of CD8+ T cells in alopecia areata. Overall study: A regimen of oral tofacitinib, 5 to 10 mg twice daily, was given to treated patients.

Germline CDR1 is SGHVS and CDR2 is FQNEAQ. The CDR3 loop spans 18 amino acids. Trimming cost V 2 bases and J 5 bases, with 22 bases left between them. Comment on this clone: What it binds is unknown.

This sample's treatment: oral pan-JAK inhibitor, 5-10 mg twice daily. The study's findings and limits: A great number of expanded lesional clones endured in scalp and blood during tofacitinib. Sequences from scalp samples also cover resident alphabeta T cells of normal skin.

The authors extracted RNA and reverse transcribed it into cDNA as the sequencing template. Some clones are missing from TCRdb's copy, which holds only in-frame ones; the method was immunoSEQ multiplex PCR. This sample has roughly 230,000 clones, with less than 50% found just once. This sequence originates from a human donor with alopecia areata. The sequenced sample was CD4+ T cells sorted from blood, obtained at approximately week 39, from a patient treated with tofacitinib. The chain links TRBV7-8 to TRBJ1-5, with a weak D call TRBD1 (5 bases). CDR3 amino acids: CASSLIVSGQGVYQPQHF. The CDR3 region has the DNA TGTGCCAGCAGCTTAATAGTTTCCGGGCAGGGTGTTTATCAGCCCCAGCATTTT.